The TCR beta chain under discussion was sequenced for a study of technical replicates of blood from a handful of donors. The germline V gene encodes CDR1 LNHNV and CDR2 YYDKDF (reference sequence). Trimming left V 0 bases short and J 5 bases short, with 16 bases between. The CDR3 runs to 16 residues. The data were produced by immunoSEQ multiplex PCR, yet TCRdb's version contains in-frame clones alone and is incomplete. Of 60,000 or so clones in the sample, about 96% were seen once. The genes are TRBV15 and TRBJ2-5; D is perhaps TRBD1 (6 bases). Sequenced sample: T cells isolated from PBMCs. The receptor's source is a human donor in good health. CDR3 coding DNA: TGTGCCACCAGCAGAGATCAACAGGGAAGAGGGGAGACCCAGTACTTC. Its protein is CATSRDQQGRGETQYF. Together with reference TRBV15 and TRBJ2-5, the CDR3 gives the full variable domain: DAMVIQNPRYQVTQFGKPVTLSCSQTLNHNVMYWYQQKSSQAPKLLFHYYDKDFNNEADTPDNFQSRRPNTSFCFLDIRSPGLGDTAMYLCATSRDQQGRGETQYFGPGTRLLVL.